This note documents a single T cell receptor (beta chain) sequence. As yet, its antigen is unknown. Library preparation for TCR beta used quantitative 5'-RACE with molecular barcodes. From the 5' RACE reads, TCRdb called clonotypes with MiXCR, one entry per CDR3 protein. The sample yields about 340,000 distinct CDR3 sequences, more than 20% seen once. The data derive from a study of CD8 T cells in ankylosing spondylitis. General study points: The clones that were linked to disease were reported to be significantly enriched in matched synovial fluid samples from ankylosing spondylitis patients. A CD8+ phenotype characterized the disease-linked clones, which were relatively rare in peripheral blood. What appeared characteristic of ankylosing spondylitis blood was a TCR beta motif of eight highly homologous variants.

The germline V gene has CDR1 SGHDT and CDR2 YYEEEE. Trimming at V came to 1 base and at J to 1 base, leaving 7 bases not matched to a gene. The CDR3 contains 16 residues. The sequencing sample was made of blood, either unsorted or a sorted T cell fraction (not recorded which). The receptor comes from a male donor with ankylosing spondylitis or in good health (not recorded which). The chain has TRBV5-6 and TRBJ1-1, with 7 bases aligning to TRBD1. CDR3 amino acids: CASSLRGGLWNTEAFF. The CDR3 nucleotides read TGTGCCAGCAGCTTGAGAGGGGGCCTATGGAACACTGAAGCTTTCTTT.